This T cell receptor beta chain was captured in a study of cytomegalovirus exposure and HLA in healthy donors. The CDR3 is 16 residues long. Germline V lookup: CDR1 SGHDT, CDR2 YYEEEE. Trimming cost V 0 bases and J 4 bases; bases outside gene matches: 10. In the PCR, 60 Vbeta and 13 Jbeta primers were used. Profiling relied on immunoSEQ multiplex PCR, and the TCRdb table lists in-frame clones only, not all of them. This table holds 110,000 to 150,000 clones, less than 10% found once. The receptor's source is a male donor in good health and CMV-seronegative. The source material was PBMCs. This sequence joins TRBV5-6 and TRBJ2-7; 7 bases line up with TRBD2. The CDR3 nucleotides are TGTGCCAGCAGCTTGGCTAGCGGAGACCCCCTTTACGAGCAGTACTTC. This sequence encodes CASSLASGDPLYEQYF.